This T cell receptor beta chain was captured by sequencing in a study of coeliac disease. In regard to this clone: The antigen remains unidentified.

The CDR3 sequence is 13 residues long. The germline V gene encodes CDR1 SGHNT and CDR2 YENEEA. V lost 4 bases and J lost 4, with 8 bases in between. Study findings and constraints: According to the authors, this method cannot detect gliadin-specific T cells in an unbiased way. Active celiac intraepithelial and lamina propria samples had lower TRB and TRG clonality than control samples.

The assay was immunoSEQ multiplex PCR, and TCRdb's table has in-frame clones only and misses some. The sample holds roughly 4,200 clones, 65% to 70% seen once. The J gene is TRBJ2-1, the V gene TRBV11-3, with D perhaps TRBD1 (5 bases). Sequencing was carried out using intraepithelial lymphocytes from the gut. This receptor was taken from a woman aged 18 to 35 with active celiac disease. The CDR3 nucleotides are TGTGCCAGCAGCTCCAGGGTATACAATGAGCAGTTCTTC. Protein sequence: CASSSRVYNEQFF.